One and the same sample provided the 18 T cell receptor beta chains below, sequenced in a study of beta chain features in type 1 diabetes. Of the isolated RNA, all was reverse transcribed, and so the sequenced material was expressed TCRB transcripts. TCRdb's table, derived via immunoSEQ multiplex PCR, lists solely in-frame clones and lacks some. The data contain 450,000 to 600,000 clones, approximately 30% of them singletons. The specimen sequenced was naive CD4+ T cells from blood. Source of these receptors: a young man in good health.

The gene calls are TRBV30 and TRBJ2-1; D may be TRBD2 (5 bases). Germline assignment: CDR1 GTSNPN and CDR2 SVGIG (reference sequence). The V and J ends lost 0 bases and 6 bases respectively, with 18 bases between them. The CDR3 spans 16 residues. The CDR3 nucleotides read TGTGCCTGGAGTGTTTTTCGGGGAATCTTCGCCAATGAGCAGTTCTTC. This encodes CAWSVFRGIFANEQFF.

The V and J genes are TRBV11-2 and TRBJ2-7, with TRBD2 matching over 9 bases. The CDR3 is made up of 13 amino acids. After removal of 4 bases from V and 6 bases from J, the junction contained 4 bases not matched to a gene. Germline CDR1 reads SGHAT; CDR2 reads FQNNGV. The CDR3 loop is CASSSRLAVEQYF. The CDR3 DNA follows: TGTGCCAGCAGCTCGAGACTAGCGGTCGAGCAGTACTTC.

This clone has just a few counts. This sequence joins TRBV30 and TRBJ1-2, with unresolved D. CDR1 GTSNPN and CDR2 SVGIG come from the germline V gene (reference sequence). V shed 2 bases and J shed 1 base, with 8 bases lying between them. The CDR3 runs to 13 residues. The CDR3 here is CAWSSNLNYGYTF. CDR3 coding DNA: TGTGCCTGGAGTTCGAACCTTAACTATGGCTACACCTTC.

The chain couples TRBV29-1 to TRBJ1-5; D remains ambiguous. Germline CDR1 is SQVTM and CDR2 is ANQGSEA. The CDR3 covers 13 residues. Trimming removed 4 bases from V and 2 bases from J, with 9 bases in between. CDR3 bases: TGCAGCGTTGTTTTTCCCGGCAATCAGCCCCAGCATTTT. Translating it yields CSVVFPGNQPQHF. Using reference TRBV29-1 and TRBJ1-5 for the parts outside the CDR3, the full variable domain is SAVISQKPSRDICQRGTSLTIQCQVDSQVTMMFWYRQQPGQSLTLIATANQGSEATYESGFVIDKFPISRPNLTFSTLTVSNMSPEDSSIYLCSVVFPGNQPQHFGDGTRLSIL.

The chain's CDR3 is CATSRDGYGGHNEQFF. The CDR3 DNA reads TGTGCCACCAGCAGAGATGGATATGGGGGACACAATGAGCAGTTCTTC. This chain connects TRBV15 to TRBJ2-1, with D perhaps assigned TRBD1 or TRBD2 (5 bases each). The CDR3 spans 16 residues. The V end lost 0 bases, the J end lost 5 bases, and 14 bases lay between the germline ends. Per the germline V gene, CDR1 is LNHNV and CDR2 is YYDKDF (reference sequence).

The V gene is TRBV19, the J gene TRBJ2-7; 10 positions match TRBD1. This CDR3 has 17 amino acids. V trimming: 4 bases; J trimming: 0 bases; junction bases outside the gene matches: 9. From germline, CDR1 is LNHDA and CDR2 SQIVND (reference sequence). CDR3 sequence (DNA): TGTGCCAGTAGTACCGGGACAGGGGCGTTAAACTCCTACGAGCAGTACTTC. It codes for CASSTGTGALNSYEQYF.

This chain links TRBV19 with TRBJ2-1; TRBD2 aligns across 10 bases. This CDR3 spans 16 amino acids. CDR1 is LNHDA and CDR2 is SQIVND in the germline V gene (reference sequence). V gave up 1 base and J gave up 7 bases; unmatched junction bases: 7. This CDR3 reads CASSIAASGSLNEQFF. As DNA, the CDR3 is TGTGCCAGTAGTATAGCGGCTAGCGGGAGTTTAAATGAGCAGTTCTTC.

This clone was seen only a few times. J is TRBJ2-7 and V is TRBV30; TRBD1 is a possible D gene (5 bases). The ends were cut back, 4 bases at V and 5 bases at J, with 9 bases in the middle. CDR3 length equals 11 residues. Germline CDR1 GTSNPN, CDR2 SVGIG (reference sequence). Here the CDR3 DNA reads TGTGCCTGGAACCAGGGTAACGAGCAGTACTTC. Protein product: CAWNQGNEQYF.

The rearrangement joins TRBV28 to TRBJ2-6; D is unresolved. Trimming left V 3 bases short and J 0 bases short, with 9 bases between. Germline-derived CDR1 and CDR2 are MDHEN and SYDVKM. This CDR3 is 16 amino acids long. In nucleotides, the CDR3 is TGTGCCAGCAGTTTGTACGGCCTCTCTGGGGCCAACGTCCTGACTTTC. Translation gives CASSLYGLSGANVLTF.

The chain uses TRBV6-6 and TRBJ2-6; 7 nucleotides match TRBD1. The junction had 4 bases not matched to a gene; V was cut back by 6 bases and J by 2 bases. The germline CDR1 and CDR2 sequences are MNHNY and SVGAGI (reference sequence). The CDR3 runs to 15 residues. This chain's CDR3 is CASSRRGPGANVLTF. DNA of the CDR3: TGTGCCAGCAGCCGTAGGGGGCCTGGGGCCAACGTCCTGACTTTC.

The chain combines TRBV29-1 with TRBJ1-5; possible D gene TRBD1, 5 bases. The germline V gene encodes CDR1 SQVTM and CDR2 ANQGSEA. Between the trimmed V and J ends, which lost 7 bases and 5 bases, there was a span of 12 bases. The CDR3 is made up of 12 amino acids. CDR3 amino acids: CSAGAADQPQHF. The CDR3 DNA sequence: TGCAGCGCCGGGGCGGCGGATCAGCCCCAGCATTTT.

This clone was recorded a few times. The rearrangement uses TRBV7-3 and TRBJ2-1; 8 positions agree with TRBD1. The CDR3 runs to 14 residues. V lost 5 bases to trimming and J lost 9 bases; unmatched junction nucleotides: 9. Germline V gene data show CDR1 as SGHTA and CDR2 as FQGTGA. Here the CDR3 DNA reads TGTGCCAGCAGCCCCCAGACAGGGGTGAGTGAGCAGTTCTTC. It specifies CASSPQTGVSEQFF. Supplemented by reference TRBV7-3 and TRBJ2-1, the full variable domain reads GAGVSQTPSNKVTEKGKYVELRCDPISGHTALYWYRQSLGQGPEFLIYFQGTGAADDSGLPNDRFFAVRPEGSVSTLKIQRTERGDSAVYLCASSPQTGVSEQFFGPGTRLTVL.

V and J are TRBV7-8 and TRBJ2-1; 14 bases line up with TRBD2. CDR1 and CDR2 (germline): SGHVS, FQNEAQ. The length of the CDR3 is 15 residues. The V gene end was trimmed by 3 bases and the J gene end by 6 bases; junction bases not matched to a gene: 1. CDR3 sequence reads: CASSLGLAGVNEQFF. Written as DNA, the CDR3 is TGTGCCAGCAGCTTGGGACTAGCGGGAGTCAATGAGCAGTTCTTC.

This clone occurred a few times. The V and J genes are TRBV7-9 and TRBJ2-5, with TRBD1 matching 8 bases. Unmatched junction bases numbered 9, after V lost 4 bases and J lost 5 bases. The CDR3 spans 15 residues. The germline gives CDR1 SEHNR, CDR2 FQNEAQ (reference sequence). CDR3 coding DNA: TGTGCCAGCAGCTCGAGGACAGGGCAGGAGGAGACCCAGTACTTC. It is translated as CASSSRTGQEETQYF.

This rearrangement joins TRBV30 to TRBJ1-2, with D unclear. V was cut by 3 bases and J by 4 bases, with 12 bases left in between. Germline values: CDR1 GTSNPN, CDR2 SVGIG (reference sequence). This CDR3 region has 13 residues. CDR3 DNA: TGTGCCTGGAGAGGGAAGGCGGTCTATGGCTACACCTTC. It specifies CAWRGKAVYGYTF.

The CDR3 protein is CASSQDRLSTYEQYF. In DNA, the CDR3 is TGCGCCAGCAGCCAAGACCGACTCTCAACCTACGAGCAGTACTTC. The rearrangement joins TRBV4-3 to TRBJ2-7; D call uncertain. Per germline, CDR1 LGHNA and CDR2 YSLEER. The length of the CDR3 is 15 residues. V lost 0 bases and J 2 bases, leaving 11 bases between the germline ends.

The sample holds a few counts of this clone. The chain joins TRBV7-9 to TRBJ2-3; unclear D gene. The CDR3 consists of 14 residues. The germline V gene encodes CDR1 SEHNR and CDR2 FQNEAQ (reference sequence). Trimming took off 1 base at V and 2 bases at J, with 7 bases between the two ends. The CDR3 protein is CASSLGADTDTQYF. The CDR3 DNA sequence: TGTGCCAGCAGCTTAGGAGCAGACACAGATACGCAGTATTTT.

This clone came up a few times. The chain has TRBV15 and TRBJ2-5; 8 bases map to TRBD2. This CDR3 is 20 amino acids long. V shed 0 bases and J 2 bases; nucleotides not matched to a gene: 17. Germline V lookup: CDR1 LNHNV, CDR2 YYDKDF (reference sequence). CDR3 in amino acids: CATSRDRWTGFGRGQETQYF. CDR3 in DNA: TGTGCCACCAGCAGAGACCGTTGGACGGGCTTCGGGAGGGGACAAGAGACCCAGTACTTC.